One and the same sample provided the 6 T cell receptor beta chains below, sequenced in a study of blood T cells in healthy people across ages (dated by TCRdb to 2013 to 2016). Library construction relied on 5' RACE. The listed sequencing device is Illumina HiSeq 2500. The second PCR ran for about 6 to 11 cycles and used a J-beta primer mix along with a sample-barcoded 5' primer. TCRdb reprocessed the public reads (quality trimming at Q25 with fastp, clone calling with MiXCR) and kept in-frame beta chains. A single entry per CDR3 protein holds the most common genes and DNA from its merged rows. For this sample the table gives 800,000 to 1,300,000 distinct CDR3 sequences, of which about 25% were detected only once. Of the sample, approximately 0.75% falls within the top ten clones. These data were also reused for a study on T cells of mothers and their children.

The source material was blood. These receptors were taken from a girl under 10 years old in good health.

This clonotype was recorded a few times. This sequence joins TRBV4-1 and TRBJ2-7; possible D gene TRBD1, 5 bases. Germline values: CDR1 MGHRA, CDR2 YSYEKL. The CDR3 loop spans 13 amino acids. V was cut by 0 bases and J by 7 bases, with 10 bases left in between. CDR3 nucleotide sequence: TGCGCCAGCAGCCAAGATGCGGCAGGGGAGCAGTACTTC. Encoded protein: CASSQDAAGEQYF.

This chain links TRBV12-3 or TRBV12-4 with TRBJ2-1; D gene uncertain. The V and J ends lost 1 base and 4 bases respectively, with 11 bases between them. This CDR3 spans 15 amino acids. The CDR3 sequence: CASSLDGFGYNEQFF. As DNA, the CDR3 is TGTGCCAGCAGTTTAGATGGATTTGGTTACAATGAGCAGTTCTTC.

CDR3 nucleotides: TGTGCCAGCAGCATTACAGGAGCTTATGGCTACACCTTC. Its protein is CASSITGAYGYTF. The rearrangement links TRBV5-5 to TRBJ1-2; weak D call: TRBD1 (5 bases). Trimming stripped 4 bases from V and 5 bases from J, with 12 bases between. This CDR3 contains 13 residues. Germline CDR1 SGHKS, CDR2 YYEKEE (reference sequence).

This clonotype turned up a few times. This sequence joins TRBV7-2 and TRBJ2-7; 7 bases fit TRBD1. V was pared by 5 bases and J by 2 bases, with 6 bases of the junction left unmatched. The CDR3 runs 14 residues. Germline loops: CDR1 SGHTA, CDR2 FQGNSA. The CDR3 here is CASSLRQGPYEQYF. The DNA for the CDR3 is TGTGCCAGCAGCCTAAGACAGGGTCCCTACGAGCAGTACTTC.

The chain carries TRBV5-1 and TRBJ2-3; D remains ambiguous. V lost 7 bases and J 2 bases, leaving 5 bases between the germline ends. CDR1 and CDR2 from the germline V gene are SGHRS and YFSETQ. The CDR3 is 11 amino acids. CDR3 loop: CASYATDTQYF. In nucleotides, the CDR3 is TGCGCCAGCTATGCCACAGATACGCAGTATTTT.

On this clonotype itself: No conserved phenylalanine or tryptophan is present at the end of the CDR3, so a read error is the likely explanation. This chain uses TRBV5-4 with TRBJ2-1; weak D call: TRBD2 (6 bases). Germline loops: CDR1 SGHNT, CDR2 YYREEE (reference sequence). Trimming stripped 3 bases from V and 6 bases from J, with 10 bases between. This CDR3 has 13 residues. The chain's CDR3 is CASSWDFFNEQFV. CDR3 nucleotide sequence: TGTGCCAGCAGCTGGGACTTTTTCAATGAGCAGTTCGTC.